Here is one TCR beta chain with its context. What it binds is not known. This CDR3 region has 15 residues. The germline V gene encodes CDR1 MGHDK and CDR2 SYGVNS. V lost 5 bases to trimming and J lost 5 bases; unmatched junction nucleotides: 9. These data belong to a study of shared clonotypes between healthy human individuals. There were no recent acute infections or vaccinations among the donors, who were healthy HIV-negative adults. CD45RA-negative memory and CD45RA+ naive subsets were split from the CD4+ cells. Points from the study as a whole: Larger richness was generally estimated for naive than memory subsets.

The protocol was immunoSEQ multiplex PCR, while the TCRdb copy is restricted to in-frame clones and leaves out a portion. The table shows some 1,600,000 clones, with 95% to 99% occurring only once. The chain employs TRBV25-1 and TRBJ2-1; TRBD2 matches 7 bases. This TCR came from a man between 25 and 39 years old in good health. Material for sequencing was naive CD4+ T cells sorted from blood. The sample's subset: CD45RA+ positively selected. CDR3 loop: CASSRGVREDNEQFF. CDR3 in DNA: TGTGCCAGCAGTCGAGGGGTACGGGAGGACAATGAGCAGTTCTTC.